The 20 T cell receptor beta chains in this list originate from one sample, sequenced in a study of blood T cell repertoires in COVID-19. Only in-frame clones appear in the TCRdb table, and some are missing; sequencing was by immunoSEQ multiplex PCR. The sample contains over 300,000 clones, 88% of which appear only once. Sample: PBMCs or T cells enriched from blood (not recorded which). Every receptor here comes from a woman younger than 45 with acute COVID-19.

The CDR3 DNA is TGTGCCAGCAGTTTATCCCGGGACACCAATTCACCCCTCCACTTT. It translates to CASSLSRDTNSPLHF. The chain couples TRBV27 to TRBJ1-6; weak D call: TRBD1 (6 bases). The germline V gene encodes CDR1 MNHEY and CDR2 SMNVEV (reference sequence). The CDR3 sequence is 15 residues long. Trimming stripped 0 bases from V and 7 bases from J, with 10 bases between.

CDR3 sequence reads: CASSETGEQYF. CDR3 nucleotides: TGTGCCAGCAGTGAAACGGGAGAGCAGTACTTC. The chain links TRBV2 to TRBJ2-7, with D tentatively TRBD2 (5 bases). CDR1 and CDR2 (germline): SNHLY, FYNNEI. The CDR3 has 11 amino acids. Trimming took 2 bases from V and 7 from J, leaving 6 bases between them.

This rearrangement joins TRBV18 to TRBJ2-7; 8 bases line up with TRBD1. CDR3 size: 15 residues. V gave up 0 bases and J gave up 2 bases; unmatched junction bases: 3. Germline-derived CDR1 and CDR2 are KGHSH and LQKENI. Written as DNA, the CDR3 is TGTGCCAGCTCACCACCGTCGACAGGGGCCTACGAGCAGTACTTC. As protein: CASSPPSTGAYEQYF.

The CDR3 DNA is TGTGCCATCAGTGAGCGAGGCCAGGGTAATTCACCCCTCCACTTT. Protein: CAISERGQGNSPLHF. The chain joins TRBV10-3 to TRBJ1-6, with D perhaps matching TRBD1 (5 bases). Germline V gene sequence: CDR1 ENHRY, CDR2 SYGVKD. The germline V and J ends were trimmed by 2 bases and 6 bases, with 11 bases remaining between them. This CDR3 comprises 15 residues.

The chain joins TRBV30 to TRBJ1-6; 7 bases are a match to TRBD1. The length of the CDR3 is 17 residues. Germline loops: CDR1 GTSNPN, CDR2 SVGIG (reference sequence). Unmatched junction bases numbered 8, after V lost 3 bases and J lost 0 bases. In DNA, the CDR3 is TGTGCCTGGAGCCGACAGGGACCGAGCTCCTATAATTCACCCCTCCACTTT. Amino acids: CAWSRQGPSSYNSPLHF. Complete variable domain (other parts from reference TRBV30 and TRBJ1-6): SQTIHQWPATLVQPVGSPLSLECTVEGTSNPNLYWYRQAAGRGLQLLFYSVGIGQISSEVPQNLSASRPQDRQFILSSKKLLLSDSGFYLCAWSRQGPSSYNSPLHFGNGTRLTVT.

In its sample, this clone was seen once. This chain joins TRBV7-9 and TRBJ2-3; 7 bases are a match to TRBD1. The CDR3 has 14 amino acids. V was clipped by 5 bases and J by 4 bases; unmatched bases: 6. The germline gives CDR1 SEHNR, CDR2 FQNEAQ (reference sequence). The CDR3 nucleotides are TGTGCCAGCAGCACAGGGGTCGGGGCAGATACGCAGTATTTT. Its translation: CASSTGVGADTQYF.

The chain joins TRBV7-2 to TRBJ1-1; tentative D call: TRBD1 (5 bases). Germline V gives CDR1 SGHTA, CDR2 FQGNSA. V was shortened by 6 bases and J by 0 bases, with 8 bases between the two germline ends. This CDR3 is 13 amino acids long. The CDR3 nucleotides are TGTGCCAGCAGGACAGACATGAACACTGAAGCTTTCTTT. Amino acid sequence: CASRTDMNTEAFF.

The J gene is TRBJ1-1, the V gene TRBV27; D call uncertain. CDR3 length: 16 residues. Trimming took 3 bases from V and 1 from J, leaving 15 bases between them. CDR1 is MNHEY and CDR2 is SMNVEV in the germline V gene (reference sequence). The CDR3 DNA follows: TGTGCCAGCAGTTTCGCAGTTCGCCAATCGAACACTGAAGCTTTCTTT. It specifies CASSFAVRQSNTEAFF.

The chain recombines TRBV5-1 with TRBJ1-2; 10 positions match TRBD1. V trimming: 3 bases; J trimming: 0 bases; junction bases outside the gene matches: 8. The CDR3 length is 17 residues. From germline, CDR1 is SGHRS and CDR2 YFSETQ. The CDR3 nucleotides are TGCGCCAGCAGCTGGGGGACAGGGGTCCTATCTAACTATGGCTACACCTTC. Its protein is CASSWGTGVLSNYGYTF.

This chain joins TRBV15 and TRBJ2-7; 7 nucleotides line up with TRBD2. In germline, CDR1 is LNHNV, CDR2 YYDKDF (reference sequence). The CDR3 spans 13 residues. V shed 3 bases, J shed 2 bases, and the junction held 1 base outside the gene matches. CDR3 nucleotides: TGTGCCACCAGCAGCGGACTAGCCTACGAGCAGTACTTC. It encodes CATSSGLAYEQYF.

This clone has only one observation. The J gene is TRBJ1-2, the V gene TRBV5-5; D is perhaps TRBD1 (6 bases). Between the trimmed V and J ends, which lost 0 bases and 0 bases, there was a span of 21 bases. The CDR3 length is 19 residues. The germline V gene encodes CDR1 SGHKS and CDR2 YYEKEE (reference sequence). CDR3 amino acids: CASSLAPPGQGGANYGYTF. The CDR3 bases are TGTGCCAGCAGCTTGGCACCTCCGGGACAAGGTGGGGCTAACTATGGCTACACCTTC.

CDR3 protein: CASSPRGRVSNNSPLHF. The CDR3 DNA reads TGTGCCAGCAGCCCCCGGGGGAGGGTGAGCAATAATTCACCCCTCCACTTT. The chain recombines TRBV7-2 with TRBJ1-6, with D possibly TRBD1 on 5 matching bases. The CDR3 has 17 residues. The germline gives CDR1 SGHTA, CDR2 FQGNSA. The ends were cut back, 5 bases at V and 5 bases at J, with 19 bases in the middle.

The chain carries TRBV6-5 and TRBJ2-1; D ambiguous. The ends were cut back, 5 bases at V and 4 bases at J, with 9 bases in the middle. This CDR3 spans 13 amino acids. Per germline, CDR1 MNHEY and CDR2 SVGAGI. Written as DNA, the CDR3 is TGTGCCAGCAGTATTACCCGGTACAATGAGCAGTTCTTC. This codes for CASSITRYNEQFF.

The rearrangement joins TRBV6-6 to TRBJ1-5, with no clear D. Germline CDR1 reads MNHNY; CDR2 reads SVGAGI (reference sequence). This CDR3 has 17 residues. Trimming cost V 5 bases and J 2 bases, with 19 bases left between them. CDR3 sequence: CASSRPPGTRGNQPQHF. The CDR3 DNA reads TGTGCCAGCAGTCGTCCGCCGGGAACAAGGGGCAATCAGCCCCAGCATTTT.

V usage is TRBV12-5 and J usage is TRBJ2-7; no clear D gene. There are 14 residues in the CDR3. V was shortened by 1 base and J by 6 bases, with 13 bases between the two germline ends. In germline, CDR1 is LGHNT, CDR2 FRNRAP. The CDR3 DNA is TGTGCTAGTGGTTTGGGTGACACCCTCGGCGAGCAGTACTTC. The encoded protein is CASGLGDTLGEQYF.

The chain links TRBV10-3 to TRBJ1-5; 10 bases map to TRBD1. Germline CDR1 ENHRY, CDR2 SYGVKD. The CDR3 loop spans 15 amino acids. Germline trimming cut 4 bases from V and 4 bases from J; bases unmatched to any gene: 4. CDR3 coding DNA: TGTGCCATCAGTGCTTTGGACAGGGGGAATCAGCCCCAGCATTTT. Its protein product is CAISALDRGNQPQHF.

This clone occurred once. This chain's CDR3 is CASRPHELGNTEAFF. In DNA, the CDR3 is TGTGCCAGCCGTCCCCACGAGCTTGGGAACACTGAAGCTTTCTTT. The chain uses TRBV9 and TRBJ1-1; no clear D gene. This CDR3 contains 15 residues. Trimming removed 7 bases at V and 1 base at J, with 17 bases between. CDR1 SGDLS and CDR2 YYNGEE come from the germline V gene. Full variable domain (outside the CDR3, taken from reference TRBV9 and TRBJ1-1): DSGVTQTPKHLITATGQRVTLRCSPRSGDLSVYWYQQSLDQGLQFLIQYYNGEERAKGNILERFSAQQFPDLHSELNLSSLELGDSALYFCASRPHELGNTEAFFGQGTRLTVV.

The chain carries TRBV6-2 or TRBV6-3 and TRBJ1-1, with 9 positions matching TRBD1. The CDR3 has 16 residues. The V gene end was trimmed by 5 bases and the J gene end by 10 bases; junction bases not matched to a gene: 17. From germline, CDR1 is MNHEY and CDR2 SVGEGT. The CDR3 region has the DNA TGTGCCAGCAGTCAATGGACAGGGGATGGGTCGAGAGGAGCTTTCTTT. The encoded protein is CASSQWTGDGSRGAFF.

The rearrangement uses TRBV5-1 and TRBJ1-2, with TRBD1 identical over 9 bases. The length of the CDR3 is 15 residues. Per germline, CDR1 SGHRS and CDR2 YFSETQ. The V and J ends lost 1 base and 6 bases, in that order; junction bases with no gene match: 7. Written as DNA, the CDR3 is TGCGCCAGCAGCTTGTTGGGACAGGGCCTGAATGGCTACACCTTC. Amino acids: CASSLLGQGLNGYTF.

CDR3 in DNA: TGCGCCAGCAGCCAAGGACTAGCGGGGGCCCTAGATACGCAGTATTTT. This gives the protein CASSQGLAGALDTQYF. The chain employs TRBV4-3 and TRBJ2-3; TRBD2 aligns across 12 bases. Per the germline V gene, CDR1 is LGHNA and CDR2 is YSLEER. This CDR3 spans 16 amino acids. Unmatched junction bases numbered 4, after V lost 1 base and J lost 5 bases.